These T cell receptor beta chains were read from a single sample in a study of shared clonotypes between healthy human individuals. The assay was immunoSEQ multiplex PCR, and TCRdb's table has in-frame clones only and misses some. The sample yields about 2.1 million clones, approximately 92% seen once. Input material: naive CD8+ T cells from PBMCs. All receptors come from a man between 18 and 29 years old in good health. Some clones in this sample may be carry-over from other donors' samples. The CDR3 runs from the conserved cysteine through the conserved F or W. A D gene is named only where the DNA matches it firmly. Where a row states a size, it is once, few, many or the class of an expanded clone; other rows omit it.

cdr3_aa cdr3_nt j_call clone_size v_call cdr3_length d_call
CASSVGLHNEQFF TGTGCCAGCAGTGTCGGACTCCACAATGAGCAGTTCTTC TRBJ2-1 . TRBV6-4 13 .
CASSPLAGASNEQFF TGTGCCAGCAGCCCACTAGCGGGAGCTAGCAATGAGCAGTTCTTC TRBJ2-1 . TRBV5-4 15 TRBD2
CASSHDSLGYGYTF TGTGCCAGCAGCCACGACAGTCTTGGCTATGGCTACACCTTC TRBJ1-2 . TRBV5-4 14 .
CASSRGPGEAFF TGCGCCAGCAGCAGGGGACCGGGAGAAGCTTTCTTT TRBJ1-1 . TRBV10-2 12 .
CSGDSYNEQFF TGCAGCGGGGACAGCTACAATGAGCAGTTCTTC TRBJ2-1 . TRBV29-1 11 TRBD1
CVRPWSSKNIQYF TGTGTGCGCCCTTGGAGTTCCAAAAACATTCAGTACTTC TRBJ2-4 . TRBV19 13 .
CASSQLAGELFF TGTGCCAGCAGCCAGCTCGCCGGGGAGCTGTTTTTT TRBJ2-2 . TRBV27 12 .
CASSLGTSGPRRRVYF TGTGCCAGTTCCTTAGGGACTAGCGGGCCAAGAAGAAGGGTCTACTTC TRBJ2-4 . TRBV27 16 TRBD2
CASSRLTGPSSGNTIYF TGCGCCAGCAGCCGCCTCACAGGGCCAAGCTCTGGAAACACCATATATTTT TRBJ1-3 . TRBV4-3 17 .
CASSRGSRTDEQFF TGTGCCAGCAGTAGGGGCAGCAGGACCGATGAGCAGTTCTTC TRBJ2-1 . TRBV27 14 .
CASSLAQGARNEQFF TGTGCCAGCAGCTTAGCACAGGGGGCTAGAAATGAGCAGTTCTTC TRBJ2-1 . TRBV11-2 15 TRBD1
CASSLKGQNYGYTF TGTGCCAGCAGCTTAAAGGGACAGAACTATGGCTACACCTTC TRBJ1-2 once TRBV7-3 14 TRBD1
CASSFASARTYNEQFF TGTGCCAGCAGCTTCGCTAGCGCGAGGACCTACAATGAGCAGTTCTTC TRBJ2-1 . TRBV11-2 16 .
CASSSGPNYEQYF TGCGCCAGCAGCTCGGGACCGAACTACGAGCAGTACTTC TRBJ2-7 once TRBV5-1 13 .
CASSLVRVRVSGDTEAFF TGTGCCAGCAGCCTGGTTCGGGTCAGGGTGAGTGGAGACACTGAAGCTTTCTTT TRBJ1-1 few TRBV7-9 18 .
CASSLGTTLYNEQFF TGTGCCAGCAGCTTAGGGACTACCCTATACAATGAGCAGTTCTTC TRBJ2-1 . TRBV11-2 15 .
CASSFFSGTDTQYF TGTGCCAGCAGTTTTTTTAGCGGAACAGATACGCAGTATTTT TRBJ2-3 . TRBV28 14 .
CASSQDDSGQGFAGGYTF TGCGCCAGCAGCCAAGATGACTCGGGACAGGGTTTTGCGGGTGGCTACACCTTC TRBJ1-2 . TRBV4-1 18 TRBD1
CASSRTGGLEQYF TGTGCCAGCAGTAGGACAGGGGGCCTCGAGCAGTACTTC TRBJ2-7 . TRBV28 13 TRBD1
CATWSENKYF TGTGCCACCTGGTCGGAAAATAAGTACTTC TRBJ2-7 . TRBV10-3 10 .
CASSSGQTTNEKLFF TGCGCCAGCAGCTCGGGACAGACGACAAATGAAAAACTGTTTTTT TRBJ1-4 . TRBV5-1 15 TRBD1
CASTAGGFYEQYF TGTGCCTCCACAGCGGGAGGGTTCTACGAGCAGTACTTC TRBJ2-7 . TRBV2 13 TRBD2
CASSGLAGGNEQFF TGTGCCAGCAGTGGACTAGCGGGGGGGAATGAGCAGTTCTTC TRBJ2-1 once TRBV6-4 14 TRBD2
CASEGRALYEQYF TGTGCCAGCGAGGGCAGGGCCTTATACGAGCAGTACTTC TRBJ2-7 . TRBV2 13 .
CASSPGSSGRTGELFF TGTGCCAGCAGCCCGGGTTCTAGCGGGAGAACCGGGGAGCTGTTTTTT TRBJ2-2 . TRBV7-6 16 TRBD2
CASSLTSGKYNEQFF TGTGCCAGCAGTTTGACTAGCGGGAAATACAATGAGCAGTTCTTC TRBJ2-1 . TRBV27 15 TRBD2
CSVFRSSTDTQYF TGCAGCGTGTTTAGGTCTAGCACAGATACGCAGTATTTT TRBJ2-3 . TRBV29-1 13 .
CASSFRAGGGYNEQFF TGTGCCAGCAGCTTTCGAGCGGGAGGTGGTTACAATGAGCAGTTCTTC TRBJ2-1 . TRBV11-3 16 TRBD2
CAISRTGFNEKLFF TGTGCCATCAGCAGAACAGGGTTTAATGAAAAACTGTTTTTT TRBJ1-4 few TRBV10-3 14 .
CASSLARVEREQETQYF TGTGCCAGCAGCTTAGCCAGGGTCGAGCGGGAACAAGAGACCCAGTACTTC TRBJ2-5 . TRBV7-8 17 TRBD2
CASSLRGVGGGYGYTF TGTGCCAGCAGTTTAAGGGGAGTGGGAGGTGGCTATGGCTACACCTTC TRBJ1-2 . TRBV27 16 .
CASRAGTKYEQYF TGTGCCAGCAGGGCCGGGACAAAATACGAGCAGTACTTC TRBJ2-7 . TRBV2 13 .
CASSQVPGAKAFF TGCGCCAGCAGCCAGGTGCCGGGTGCTAAAGCTTTCTTT TRBJ1-1 . TRBV4-1 13 .
CASSRVMVAGGSEQYF TGTGCCAGCAGTCGCGTTATGGTAGCGGGAGGTTCCGAGCAGTACTTC TRBJ2-7 . TRBV27 16 TRBD2
CASSRNMDRPIQETQYF TGTGCCAGTAGTCGCAATATGGACAGGCCAATCCAAGAGACCCAGTACTTC TRBJ2-5 . TRBV19 17 TRBD1
CASSFTGQVYEQYF TGTGCCAGCAGTTTTACGGGACAGGTCTACGAGCAGTACTTC TRBJ2-7 . TRBV28 14 TRBD1
CASSPGGEGYEQYF TGTGCCAGCAGCCCGGGGGGAGAAGGATACGAGCAGTACTTC TRBJ2-7 few TRBV9 14 TRBD2
CASSTIRGRRLRENNEQFF TGTGCCAGCAGCACAATCCGAGGACGCCGACTCCGCGAAAACAATGAGCAGTTCTTC TRBJ2-1 . TRBV28 19 .
CASSLGAGGFQITDTQYF TGTGCCAGCAGCTTAGGGGCAGGGGGCTTCCAGATCACAGATACGCAGTATTTT TRBJ2-3 once TRBV7-8 18 TRBD1
CASGVTSLYNEQFF TGTGCTAGTGGCGTGACTAGCTTATACAATGAGCAGTTCTTC TRBJ2-1 . TRBV12-5 14 TRBD2